These 25 T cell receptor beta chains came from one sample sequenced in a study of T cells in tuberculosis. Sequencing used immunoSEQ multiplex PCR; TCRdb keeps in-frame clones, though not all of them. Among tens of thousands of clones, nearly 97% were seen once, and the ten largest hold about 3.8%. The sample was PBMCs. These receptor sequences come from a donor aged 10-30 years with latent tuberculosis or without tuberculosis infection.

The chain carries TRBV28 and TRBJ1-3; D is possibly TRBD1 (6 bases). Germline V gene sequence: CDR1 MDHEN, CDR2 SYDVKM. V was cut by 7 bases and J by 4 bases, with 14 bases left in between. The CDR3 is 14 amino acids. Written as DNA, the CDR3 is TGTGCCAGCATCGCGGGGGCGCAAGGAAACACCATATATTTT. This sequence encodes CASIAGAQGNTIYF.

This rearrangement joins TRBV14 to TRBJ2-7; D perhaps matches TRBD1 (5 bases). The CDR3 covers 14 residues. Germline CDR1 SGHDN, CDR2 FVKESK. V shed 0 bases and J shed 6 bases, with 12 bases lying between them. CDR3 coding DNA: TGTGCCAGCAGCCAAGAGGGCAGGGTACGCGAGCAGTACTTC. Translation gives CASSQEGRVREQYF.

The chain carries TRBV28 and TRBJ1-2; tentatively, D is TRBD1 (5 bases). Trimming cost V 1 base and J 5 bases, with 11 bases left between them. Germline CDR1 reads MDHEN; CDR2 reads SYDVKM. The CDR3 contains 14 residues. CDR3 region: CASSLSVTDYGYTF. CDR3 nucleotide sequence: TGTGCCAGCAGTTTATCTGTGACAGATTATGGCTACACCTTC.

The chain joins TRBV14 to TRBJ1-6; tentatively, D is TRBD1 (5 bases). Trimming removed 6 bases from V and 10 bases from J, with 13 bases in between. The CDR3 consists of 13 residues. The germline CDR1 and CDR2 sequences are SGHDN and FVKESK. CDR3 sequence: CASRGREWSPLHF. The CDR3 coding sequence is TGTGCCAGCAGGGGCAGGGAATGGTCACCCCTCCACTTT.

The chain uses TRBV27 and TRBJ1-1; TRBD1 is a possible D gene (5 bases). Trimming removed 6 bases at V and 4 bases at J, with 12 bases between. The CDR3 is made up of 13 amino acids. CDR1 MNHEY and CDR2 SMNVEV come from the germline V gene (reference sequence). The CDR3 here is CASRGRDATEAFF. The CDR3 DNA sequence: TGTGCCAGCAGGGGCAGGGATGCCACTGAAGCTTTCTTT.

This chain joins TRBV11-2 and TRBJ1-6; 7 positions agree with TRBD1. There are 16 residues in the CDR3. The germline gives CDR1 SGHAT, CDR2 FQNNGV. The V segment lost 5 bases and the J segment 6 bases; nucleotides outside the gene matches: 10. This chain's CDR3 is CASSHIRQGRNSPLHF. CDR3 sequence (DNA): TGTGCCAGCAGCCACATTAGACAGGGCCGTAATTCACCCCTCCACTTT.

The chain has TRBV9 and TRBJ2-7, with D maybe TRBD1 (6 bases). Germline CDR1 reads SGDLS; CDR2 reads YYNGEE. This CDR3 has 15 amino acids. V lost 2 bases to trimming and J lost 5 bases, with 17 bases between them. CDR3 coding DNA: TGTGCCAGCAGCGTTTCTCTACAGGGAAAAAACGAGCAGTACTTC. This codes for CASSVSLQGKNEQYF.

V and J are TRBV29-1 and TRBJ2-5, with D maybe TRBD2 (5 bases). V lost 4 bases to trimming and J lost 4 bases, with 10 bases between them. The CDR3 contains 12 residues. Per the germline V gene, CDR1 is SQVTM and CDR2 is ANQGSEA. The CDR3 reads CSVVSGRETQYF. For the CDR3, the DNA is TGCAGCGTTGTATCTGGGAGAGAGACCCAGTACTTC.

This chain links TRBV5-4 with TRBJ1-2; 7 nucleotides agree with TRBD1. This CDR3 has 16 amino acids. Germline V lookup: CDR1 SGHNT, CDR2 YYREEE (reference sequence). The junction had 15 bases not matched to a gene; V was cut back by 2 bases and J by 8 bases. The CDR3 loop reads CASSLFPRDSVMGYTF. For the CDR3, the DNA is TGTGCCAGCAGCTTATTCCCAAGGGACAGCGTAATGGGCTACACCTTC.

The V call is TRBV30, the J call TRBJ1-2; D might be TRBD1 (5 bases). CDR1 and CDR2 (germline): GTSNPN, SVGIG (reference sequence). Trimming took 5 bases from V and 4 from J, leaving 14 bases between them. The CDR3 totals 13 residues. CDR3 DNA: TGTGCCTGGGCTCGGGGGTCGGGCTATGGCTACACCTTC. Its protein is CAWARGSGYGYTF.

The chain couples TRBV2 to TRBJ2-7; D uncertain. The CDR3 contains 12 residues. Germline V gene data show CDR1 as SNHLY and CDR2 as FYNNEI. The V end was cut by 2 bases, the J end by 7 bases, with 9 bases between. CDR3 DNA sequence: TGTGCCAGCAGTGAAAACGACTCTGAGCAGTACTTC. Its protein is CASSENDSEQYF.

CDR3: CASSLDRIYGYTF. In DNA, the CDR3 is TGTGCCAGCAGCTTAGACAGGATCTATGGCTACACCTTC. The V call is TRBV7-9, the J call TRBJ1-2; D is perhaps TRBD1 (5 bases). V gave up 1 base and J gave up 4 bases, with 7 bases separating them. The CDR3 is 13 residues long. Germline V gene data show CDR1 as SEHNR and CDR2 as FQNEAQ (reference sequence).

The chain carries TRBV30 and TRBJ2-3, with D possibly being TRBD2 (6 bases). The CDR3 covers 14 residues. The germline V and J ends were trimmed by 3 bases and 0 bases, with 10 bases remaining between them. CDR1 is GTSNPN and CDR2 is SVGIG in the germline V gene (reference sequence). The CDR3 protein is CAWRPGVSTDTQYF. In DNA, the CDR3 is TGTGCCTGGAGACCGGGAGTTAGCACAGATACGCAGTATTTT. Full variable domain (missing parts from reference TRBV30 and TRBJ2-3): SQTIHQWPATLVQPVGSPLSLECTVEGTSNPNLYWYRQAAGRGLQLLFYSVGIGQISSEVPQNLSASRPQDRQFILSSKKLLLSDSGFYLCAWRPGVSTDTQYFGPGTRLTVL.

This clone appeared a single time. The V and J genes are TRBV6-5 and TRBJ1-2; TRBD1 might be the D (6 bases). This CDR3 contains 14 residues. V shed 1 base and J shed 7 bases, with 13 bases lying between them. Germline loops: CDR1 MNHEY, CDR2 SVGAGI. This CDR3 reads CASSYYSGDGGYTF. In DNA form, the CDR3 reads TGTGCCAGCAGTTACTACTCAGGGGACGGTGGCTACACCTTC.

This chain uses TRBV2 with TRBJ2-2, with 7 bases identical to TRBD1. CDR3 length: 14 residues. Per the germline V gene, CDR1 is SNHLY and CDR2 is FYNNEI. The V and J ends lost 9 bases and 2 bases, in that order; junction bases with no gene match: 6. CDR3 sequence (DNA): TGTGCCAGACACAGGGGCGACAACACCGGGGAGCTGTTTTTT. Amino acid sequence: CARHRGDNTGELFF.

This chain links TRBV7-2 with TRBJ2-1; D uncertain. The CDR3 extends over 14 amino acids. Looked up from germline, CDR1 is SGHTA and CDR2 is FQGNSA. V lost 5 bases to trimming and J lost 3 bases, with 11 bases between them. This CDR3 reads CASSPRRSYNEQFF. CDR3 DNA sequence: TGTGCCAGCAGCCCCCGGCGGAGCTACAATGAGCAGTTCTTC.

The rearrangement joins TRBV2 to TRBJ2-5; 12 positions agree with TRBD2. The CDR3 is 18 amino acids. J gave up 3 bases and V 7 bases, and 15 bases lay outside the gene matches. CDR1 is SNHLY and CDR2 is FYNNEI in the germline V gene. This CDR3 is CASTTSSGGVQTKETQYF. In DNA form, the CDR3 reads TGTGCCAGCACGACCTCTAGCGGGGGGGTACAAACGAAAGAGACCCAGTACTTC.

This sequence joins TRBV27 and TRBJ2-7; the match to TRBD1 covers 12 bases. The V segment lost 6 bases and the J segment 4 bases; nucleotides outside the gene matches: 7. Germline CDR1 is MNHEY and CDR2 is SMNVEV (reference sequence). This CDR3 is 15 amino acids long. This chain's CDR3 is CASSVGQGALYEQYF. The CDR3 nucleotides read TGTGCCAGCAGCGTGGGACAGGGGGCCCTATACGAGCAGTACTTC.

The J gene is TRBJ1-2, the V gene TRBV12-5; D not resolved. This CDR3 comprises 11 residues. The V end was cut by 1 base, the J end by 8 bases, with 5 bases between. Germline V gene data show CDR1 as LGHNT and CDR2 as FRNRAP. CDR3: CASGLAVGYTF. The CDR3 coding sequence is TGTGCTAGTGGTTTGGCCGTCGGCTACACCTTC.

In regard to this clone: Relative to the germline gene, one junction end is altered; a read error may explain this. CDR3 in DNA: TGTGCCAGCAGCTTAGGGTCTCTGGGCTCCCACGAGCAGTACTTC. Its protein is CASSLGSLGSHEQYF. The chain recombines TRBV7-9 with TRBJ2-7; D is undetermined. Germline values: CDR1 SEHNR, CDR2 FQNEAQ (reference sequence). The CDR3 length is 15 residues.

This chain joins TRBV14 and TRBJ2-7; D is unresolved. CDR3 size: 13 residues. Germline assignment: CDR1 SGHDN and CDR2 FVKESK. The V end lost 2 bases, the J end lost 3 bases, and 8 bases lay between the germline ends. This CDR3 reads CASSQIAYYEQYF. In nucleotides, the CDR3 is TGTGCCAGCAGCCAAATAGCCTACTACGAGCAGTACTTC. The full variable domain, rest sourced from reference TRBV14 and TRBJ2-7, is EAGVTQFPSHSVIEKGQTVTLRCDPISGHDNLYWYRRVMGKEIKFLLHFVKESKQDESGMPNNRFLAERTGGTYSTLKVQPAELEDSGVYFCASSQIAYYEQYFGPGTRLTVT.

V gene TRBV7-2 combines with J gene TRBJ1-3; the D is unclear. The CDR3 contains 18 residues. V lost 5 bases and J 0 bases, leaving 20 bases between the germline ends. Germline CDR1 is SGHTA and CDR2 is FQGNSA. Written as DNA, the CDR3 is TGTGCCAGCAGCCCCCTTAGTATAACAGTGCGCTCTGGAAACACCATATATTTT. This codes for CASSPLSITVRSGNTIYF.

The rearrangement joins TRBV29-1 to TRBJ1-1; TRBD1 aligns across 8 bases. Germline V gene lookup returns CDR1 SQVTM and CDR2 ANQGSEA. V shed 7 bases and J 3 bases; nucleotides not matched to a gene: 10. The CDR3 loop spans 14 amino acids. The CDR3 nucleotides read TGCAGCGCAGGCAGGGGGCGCGTGGACACTGAAGCTTTCTTT. Its protein is CSAGRGRVDTEAFF.

This chain connects TRBV4-1 to TRBJ2-1; 8 bases are shared with TRBD2. Germline V gene lookup returns CDR1 MGHRA and CDR2 YSYEKL. The CDR3 loop spans 15 amino acids. The J segment lost 7 bases and the V segment lost 3 bases, leaving 8 bases of the junction unmatched. Here the CDR3 DNA reads TGCGCCAGCAGCCATGGGCGGGGGGCTATGAATGAGCAGTTCTTC. Protein: CASSHGRGAMNEQFF.

The chain recombines TRBV2 with TRBJ1-2; 10 bases agree with TRBD1. This CDR3 is 16 amino acids long. Germline CDR1 is SNHLY and CDR2 is FYNNEI. The V gene end was trimmed by 3 bases and the J gene end by 6 bases; junction bases not matched to a gene: 10. CDR3 region: CASSDLGQGRADGYTF. In nucleotides, the CDR3 is TGTGCCAGCAGTGATCTGGGACAGGGGAGAGCGGATGGCTACACCTTC.